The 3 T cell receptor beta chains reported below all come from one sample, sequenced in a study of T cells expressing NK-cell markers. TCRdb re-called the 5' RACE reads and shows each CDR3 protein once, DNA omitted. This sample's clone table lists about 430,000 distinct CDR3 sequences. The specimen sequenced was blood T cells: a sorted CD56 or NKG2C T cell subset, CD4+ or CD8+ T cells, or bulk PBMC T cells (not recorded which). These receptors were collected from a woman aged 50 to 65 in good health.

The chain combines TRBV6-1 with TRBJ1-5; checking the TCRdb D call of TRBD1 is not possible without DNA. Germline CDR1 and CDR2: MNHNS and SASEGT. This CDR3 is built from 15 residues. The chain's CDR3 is CASSPGPVSNQPQHF.

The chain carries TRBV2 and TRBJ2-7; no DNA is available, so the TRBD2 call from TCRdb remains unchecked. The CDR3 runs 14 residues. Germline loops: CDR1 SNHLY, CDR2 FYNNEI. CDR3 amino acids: CASTDSGRGDEQYF. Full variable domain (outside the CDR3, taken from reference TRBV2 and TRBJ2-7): EPEVTQTPSHQVTQMGQEVILRCVPISNHLYFYWYRQILGQKVEFLVSFYNNEISEKSEIFDDQFSVERPDGSNFTLKIRSTKLEDSAMYFCASTDSGRGDEQYFGPGTRLTVT.

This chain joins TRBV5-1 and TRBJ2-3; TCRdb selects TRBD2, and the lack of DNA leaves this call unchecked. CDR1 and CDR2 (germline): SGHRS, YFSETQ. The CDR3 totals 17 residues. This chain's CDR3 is CASSLGGTSGSTDTQYF.